This T cell receptor beta chain is from a study of T cells in Graves' hyperthyroidism and ophthalmopathy. Per germline, CDR1 ENHRY and CDR2 SYGVKD. The CDR3 covers 17 residues. V shed 0 bases and J shed 0 bases, with 9 bases lying between them. Stable disease denoted Graves' hyperthyroidism without ophthalmopathy progression within 18 months. RNA transcripts served as the template for amplifying TCR beta CDR3 regions. First-round RT-PCR targeting the TCR CDR3 was performed with the HTBI primer set. One entry per CDR3 protein results from TCRdb running MiXCR on the multiplex PCR reads. Of roughly 800,000 distinct CDR3 sequences listed, 35% to 40% are singletons.

This TCR was sampled from a young man with Graves' hyperthyroidism. The V call is TRBV10-3, the J call TRBJ2-6, with a tentative D call TRBD1 (5 bases). The sample was blood. CDR3 in amino acids: CAISESADSSGANVLTF. Written as DNA, the CDR3 is TGTGCCATCAGTGAGTCGGCCGACAGCTCTGGGGCCAACGTCCTGACTTTC.